This is a list of T cell receptor beta chains from one sample in a study of Graves' ophthalmopathy and Graves' hyperthyroidism. MiXCR, run by TCRdb on the multiplex PCR reads, gives a single entry per CDR3 protein. Counted here are 300,000 to 500,000 distinct CDR3 sequences, 15% occurring once; the ten biggest clones make up roughly 7%. Sequencing was performed on peripheral blood. Receptors originate from a woman between 18 and 29 years old with stable Graves' hyperthyroidism. The CDR3 runs from the conserved cysteine through the conserved F or W. Each record gives: J gene, D gene, clone size, V gene, CDR3 DNA, CDR3 protein. The D gene is left open where the match is weak. Clone sizes are given selectively: once, few, many, or a class where the clone is expanded.

>TRBJ2-2|.|many|TRBV19
TGTGCCAGTAGCATACAAGGGGGGCAGAACACCGGGGAGCTGTTTTTT
CASSIQGGQNTGELFF
>TRBJ1-2|.|few|TRBV9
TGTGCCTCAGCAGCCTCCCTCTGGGGGGCAGCGGATGGCTACACCTTC
CASAASLWGAADGYTF
>TRBJ2-7|TRBD1|many|TRBV7-8
TGTGCCAGCAGCTTAAGGACAGGGAAAAGGGCCTACGAGCAGTACTTC
CASSLRTGKRAYEQYF
>TRBJ2-5|.|few|TRBV6-1
TGTGCCAGCAGTGAAATTACCACAGGGCGGAGAGAGACCCAGTACTTC
CASSEITTGRRETQYF
>TRBJ1-5|.|.|TRBV11-2
TGTGCCAGCAGTGGGGGGGGAACAGGTTCCAATCAGCCCCAGCATTTT
CASSGGGTGSNQPQHF
>TRBJ2-2|.|many|TRBV5-1
TGCGCCAGCAGCTTGGCCGCGGTTCAAAGCACCGGGGAGCTGTTTTTT
CASSLAAVQSTGELFF
>TRBJ2-5|.|many|TRBV11-3
TGTGCCAGCAGCTTAGATCGGGGGAAAGAGACCCAGTACTTC
CASSLDRGKETQYF
>TRBJ1-5|TRBD1|many|TRBV6-2/TRBV6-3
TGTGCCAGCAGTTACTCCCCCGGGACAGGGATCGGCAATCAGCCCCAGCATTTT
CASSYSPGTGIGNQPQHF
>TRBJ2-7|TRBD1|.|TRBV5-1
TGCGCCAGCAGCCGGCTTCCGTCAACAGGGGCGACCTCCTACGAGCAGTACTTC
CASSRLPSTGATSYEQYF
>TRBJ2-7|TRBD2|many|TRBV7-6
TGTGCCAGCAGCTCGACTAGCGGGGGTTCCTCCTACGAGCAGTACTTC
CASSSTSGGSSYEQYF
>TRBJ2-7|.|.|TRBV19
TGTGCCAGTAGTATCCGGGCTAGCGCCGACTACGAGCAGTACTTC
CASSIRASADYEQYF
>TRBJ2-2|TRBD2|many|TRBV6-4
TGTGCCAGCAGTACCACTAGCGGGGGGGCTAGGACCGGGGAGCTGTTTTTT
CASSTTSGGARTGELFF
>TRBJ2-2|.|many|TRBV11-2
TGTGCCAGCAGCTCACAAGGCCTCCGGGTGACCGGGGAGCTGTTTTTT
CASSSQGLRVTGELFF
>TRBJ2-5|.|.|TRBV15
TGTGCCACCAGCAGAGAAGCGACAGCCATCCGGACCCAGTACTTC
CATSREATAIRTQYF
>TRBJ1-2|TRBD1|many|TRBV12-3/TRBV12-4
TGTGCCAGCAGTCGACAGGGAGAGGACTATGGCTACACCTTC
CASSRQGEDYGYTF
>TRBJ2-5|.|few|TRBV7-2
TGTGCCAGCAGCCTAGTGATAGGTGGAGAGACCAAGTACTTC
CASSLVIGGETKYF
>TRBJ1-1|TRBD1|many|TRBV7-2
TGTGCCAGCAGGCCCGGGACAGGGGTTACTGAAGCTTTCTTT
CASRPGTGVTEAFF
>TRBJ1-1|.|.|TRBV11-2
TGTGCCAGCAGCCTAGGAGGAACCAAAGCTTTCTTT
CASSLGGTKAFF
>TRBJ1-5|.|many|TRBV5-1
TGCGCCAGCAGCTTGTGGGGGGGTCAGCCCCAGCATTTT
CASSLWGGQPQHF
>TRBJ1-1|.|many|TRBV2
TGTGCCAGCAATACCCGGTCAGGGAACACTGAAGCTTTCTTT
CASNTRSGNTEAFF
>TRBJ1-1|.|many|TRBV5-1
TGCGCCAGCAGCCACCGTGGAGGACCATCCGTCCTAAACACTGAAGCTTTCTTT
CASSHRGGPSVLNTEAFF
>TRBJ1-5|.|many|TRBV28
TGTGCCAGCAGTTTAGTGTTCTGGTCCGGGAAACTCAATCAGCCCCAGCATTTT
CASSLVFWSGKLNQPQHF
>TRBJ2-5|.|many|TRBV18
TGTGCCAGCTCACAGAACAGACTACAAGAGACCCAGTACTTC
CASSQNRLQETQYF
>TRBJ2-2|.|many|TRBV10-3
TGTGCCATCAACCCGGGAAGCGGTAACACCGGGGAGCTGTTTTTT
CAINPGSGNTGELFF
>TRBJ2-2|.|many|TRBV6-1
TGTGCCAGCAGCTGGACGGGGAACACCGGGGAGCTGTTTTTT
CASSWTGNTGELFF
>TRBJ2-3|TRBD1|.|TRBV6-1
TGTGCCAGCAGTGAACAGGGGGCAAGGACAGATACGCAGTATTTT
CASSEQGARTDTQYF
>TRBJ2-5|TRBD1|many|TRBV12-3/TRBV12-4
TGTGCCAGCAGTCGACAGGGTTCGCCACAAGAGACCCAGTACTTC
CASSRQGSPQETQYF
>TRBJ2-2|TRBD2|few|TRBV2
TGTGCCAGCAACGGTCGGACTAGCGGGGGGACCAACACCGGGGAGCTGTTTTTT
CASNGRTSGGTNTGELFF
>TRBJ1-6|.|many|TRBV7-8
TGTGCCAGCAGCTTTACAGGGTCCCTTAATAATTCACCCCTCCACTTT
CASSFTGSLNNSPLHF
>TRBJ2-7|.|.|TRBV7-2
TGTGCCAGCAGCCATCATCACGGCCCTAACTACGAGCAGTACTTC
CASSHHHGPNYEQYF
>TRBJ2-7|.|many|TRBV12-3/TRBV12-4
TGTGCCAGCAGTTTACAGCGGAGAGAAGACGGCAGCTCCTACGAGCAGTACTTC
CASSLQRREDGSSYEQYF
>TRBJ2-2|.|many|TRBV19
TGTGCCAGTAGACGGGGCGCGATTTCCACCGGGGAGCTGTTTTTT
CASRRGAISTGELFF
>TRBJ1-1|.|many|TRBV12-3/TRBV12-4
TGTGCCAGCAGTTTCGATCTTAACACTGAAGCTTTCTTT
CASSFDLNTEAFF
>TRBJ1-1|.|many|TRBV6-5
TGTGCCAGCAGTTACGGGACCCTGGGGGCTGAAGCTTTCTTT
CASSYGTLGAEAFF
>TRBJ1-5|TRBD1|many|TRBV5-5
TGTGCCAGCAGCATTGGACAGGGCACGGAGCATTTT
CASSIGQGTEHF
>TRBJ1-2|.|.|TRBV2
TGTGCCAGCAGTGAAGCCACAGGGAGCTATGGCTACACCTTC
CASSEATGSYGYTF
>TRBJ1-1|.|few|TRBV27
TGTGCCAGCAGTTTATTGTGGGGCAGGGCTGAAGCTTTCTTT
CASSLLWGRAEAFF